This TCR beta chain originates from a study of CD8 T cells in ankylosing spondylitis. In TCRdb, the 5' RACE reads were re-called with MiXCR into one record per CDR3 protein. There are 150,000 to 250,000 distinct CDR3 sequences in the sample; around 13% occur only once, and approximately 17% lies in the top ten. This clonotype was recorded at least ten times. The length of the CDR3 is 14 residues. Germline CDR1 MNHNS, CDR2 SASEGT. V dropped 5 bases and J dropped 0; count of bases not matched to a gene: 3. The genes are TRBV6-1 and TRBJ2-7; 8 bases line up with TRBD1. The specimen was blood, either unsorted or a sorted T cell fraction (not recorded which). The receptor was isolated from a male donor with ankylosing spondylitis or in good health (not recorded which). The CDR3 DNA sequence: TGTGCCAGCAGTATGGGACAGGACTCCTACGAGCAGTACTTC. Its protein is CASSMGQDSYEQYF.